This T cell receptor (beta chain) came from a study of blood T cell repertoires in COVID-19. Turning to the study itself: The United States, Italy and Spain provided the acute and convalescent COVID-19 samples. T cells, B-cell-depleted T cells, or PBMCs provided the cDNA or gDNA that served as material.

The CDR3 is 13 residues long. V lost 4 bases to trimming and J lost 5 bases; unmatched junction nucleotides: 2. Germline V gene sequence: CDR1 LGHDT, CDR2 YNNKEL (reference sequence). Original methodology: Nucleated cell number was recorded as an estimate derived from reference gene primer amplification. This table comes from immunoSEQ multiplex PCR, and its TCRdb copy is limited to in-frame clones, with some not included. The V and J calls and clone size were taken over from that table, and D and trimming were inferred from the DNA. The sample has under 20,000 clones; about 92% are singletons. The source is a woman in her forties or fifties with active COVID-19. The chain has TRBV3-1 (or the pseudogene TRBV3-2) and TRBJ1-5, with 7 positions matching TRBD1. The source material was peripheral blood. CDR3 protein: CASSPDRDQPQHF. CDR3 in DNA: TGTGCCAGCAGCCCAGACAGGGATCAGCCCCAGCATTTT.